This is a list of T cell receptor beta chains from one sample in a study of blood T cell repertoires in COVID-19. The method was immunoSEQ multiplex PCR; TCRdb's version includes in-frame clones alone and lacks a portion of them. The repertoire holds about 56,000 clones, with roughly nine tenths as singletons. Sequenced input: peripheral blood. The receptors were sampled from a woman aged 60 to 75 with COVID-19, enrolled during active disease. Both conserved end residues are part of each CDR3. Fields, in order: J gene, V gene, CDR3 protein.

j_call: TRBJ2-2; v_call: TRBV7-9; cdr3_aa: CASTLPAPMRAGELFF
j_call: TRBJ2-1; v_call: TRBV4-1; cdr3_aa: CASSQVEVDNEQFF
j_call: TRBJ2-7; v_call: TRBV6-2/TRBV6-3; cdr3_aa: CASSYRGEQYF
j_call: TRBJ1-2; v_call: TRBV5-7; cdr3_aa: CASSSGQSNYGYTF
j_call: TRBJ2-1; v_call: TRBV15; cdr3_aa: CATSRARGMGYNEQFF
j_call: TRBJ2-2; v_call: TRBV2; cdr3_aa: CASSRDRSNTGELFF
j_call: TRBJ1-2; v_call: TRBV12-3/TRBV12-4; cdr3_aa: CASSVGTNYGYTF
j_call: TRBJ2-7; v_call: TRBV25-1; cdr3_aa: CASSGDRGHYEQYF
j_call: TRBJ2-1; v_call: TRBV10-1; cdr3_aa: CASSEGSTVQPFF
j_call: TRBJ1-1; v_call: TRBV19; cdr3_aa: CASSPGFWEAFF
j_call: TRBJ2-6; v_call: TRBV5-1; cdr3_aa: CASSLQGIFGANVLTF
j_call: TRBJ2-5; v_call: TRBV19; cdr3_aa: CASRTSGEWGTQYF
j_call: TRBJ2-5; v_call: TRBV2; cdr3_aa: CASSEATSAETQYF
j_call: TRBJ2-3; v_call: TRBV7-2; cdr3_aa: CASTSQGVQADTQYF
j_call: TRBJ1-2; v_call: TRBV5-6; cdr3_aa: CASSISTGYGYTF
j_call: TRBJ2-3; v_call: TRBV19; cdr3_aa: CASSTAGGLTDTQYF
j_call: TRBJ2-1; v_call: TRBV9; cdr3_aa: CASSGGQGVNEQFF
j_call: TRBJ2-7; v_call: TRBV10-3; cdr3_aa: CAIKGDYEQYF
j_call: TRBJ1-6; v_call: TRBV4-3; cdr3_aa: CASSQGKGDSPLHF
j_call: TRBJ1-1; v_call: TRBV19; cdr3_aa: CASSIGRANTEAFF
j_call: TRBJ1-4; v_call: TRBV7-9; cdr3_aa: CASSAPRTGRGEKLFF
j_call: TRBJ2-7; v_call: TRBV21-1; cdr3_aa: CASSGPGYEQYF
j_call: TRBJ1-6; v_call: TRBV4-1; cdr3_aa: CASSQMGQGISPLHF
j_call: TRBJ1-2; v_call: TRBV7-6; cdr3_aa: CASSLGTGPYGYTF
j_call: TRBJ2-7; v_call: TRBV4-2; cdr3_aa: CASSLGQPPEEQYF
j_call: TRBJ1-1; v_call: TRBV7-8; cdr3_aa: CASSPPDRGSVAFF
j_call: TRBJ2-3; v_call: TRBV4-3; cdr3_aa: CASRRQGTDTQYF
j_call: TRBJ2-7; v_call: TRBV10-3; cdr3_aa: CAIRRGTGGIDEQYF
j_call: TRBJ2-7; v_call: TRBV19; cdr3_aa: CASSPTRQGMYEQYF
j_call: TRBJ2-7; v_call: TRBV19; cdr3_aa: CASSINRDTEQYF
j_call: TRBJ1-1; v_call: TRBV27; cdr3_aa: CASSSTGQSAAFF
j_call: TRBJ1-1; v_call: TRBV6-5; cdr3_aa: CASSQWEGEAFF
j_call: TRBJ2-7; v_call: TRBV18; cdr3_aa: CASSPTGTEVEQYF
j_call: TRBJ2-7; v_call: TRBV7-2; cdr3_aa: CASSLAHLAGEGEQYF
j_call: TRBJ1-1; v_call: TRBV19; cdr3_aa: CASSQGGPGTSEAFF
j_call: TRBJ1-6; v_call: TRBV30; cdr3_aa: CAWSVIQASPLHF
j_call: TRBJ2-3; v_call: TRBV9; cdr3_aa: CASSVCFLALGTSTDTQYF
j_call: TRBJ2-7; v_call: TRBV7-2; cdr3_aa: CASSLQTGDYEQYF
j_call: TRBJ2-7; v_call: TRBV7-9; cdr3_aa: CASSLAGTGNEQYF
j_call: TRBJ1-2; v_call: TRBV6-1; cdr3_aa: CASSVRQGLGANYGYTF